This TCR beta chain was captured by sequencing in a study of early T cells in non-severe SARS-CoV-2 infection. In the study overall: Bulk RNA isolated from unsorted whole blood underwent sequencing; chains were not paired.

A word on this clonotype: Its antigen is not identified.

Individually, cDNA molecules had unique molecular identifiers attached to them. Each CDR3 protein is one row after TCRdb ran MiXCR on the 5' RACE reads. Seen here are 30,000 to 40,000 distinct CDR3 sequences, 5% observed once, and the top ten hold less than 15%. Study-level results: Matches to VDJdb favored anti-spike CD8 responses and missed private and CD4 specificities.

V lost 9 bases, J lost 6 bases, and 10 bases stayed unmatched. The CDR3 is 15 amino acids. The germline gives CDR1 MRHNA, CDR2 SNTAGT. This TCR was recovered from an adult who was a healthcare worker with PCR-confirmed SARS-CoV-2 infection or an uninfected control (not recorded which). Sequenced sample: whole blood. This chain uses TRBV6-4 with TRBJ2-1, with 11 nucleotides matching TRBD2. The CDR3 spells CASAPGLAGGNEQFF. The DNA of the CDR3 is TGTGCCAGTGCCCCGGGTCTAGCGGGGGGCAATGAGCAGTTCTTC.